Following are 3 T cell receptor beta chains from one sample sequenced in a study of T cells in Graves' hyperthyroidism and ophthalmopathy. TCR beta CDR3 regions were amplified from RNA transcripts. A set of HTBI primers served as the primers for a first-round RT-PCR of the TCR CDR3. TCRdb passed the multiplex PCR reads through MiXCR, listing each CDR3 protein once. The data contain hundreds of thousands of distinct CDR3 sequences, roughly 14% of them singletons. Sequences were obtained from blood. These receptors originate from a man younger than 35 with Graves' ophthalmopathy.

The table lists this clonotype with many counts. The V and J genes are TRBV10-3 and TRBJ2-5; TRBD2 aligns across 8 bases. The CDR3 has 13 residues. V lost 5 bases, J lost 1 base, and 0 bases stayed unmatched. CDR1 ENHRY and CDR2 SYGVKD come from the germline V gene. CDR3 nucleotide sequence: TGTGCCATCAGTCTAGCGGGCCAAGAGACCCAGTACTTC. This translates into CAISLAGQETQYF.

This clonotype was counted ten times or more. The chain carries TRBV4-2 and TRBJ1-6; D is unresolved. Trimming removed 2 bases at V and 8 bases at J, with 10 bases between. CDR3 length: 14 amino acids. Germline CDR1 is LGHNA and CDR2 is YNFKEQ. The CDR3 bases are TGTGCCAGCAGCCAAAGATCCATCGATTCACCCCTCCACTTT. Its translation is CASSQRSIDSPLHF.

The sample holds many counts of this clonotype. V and J are TRBV7-8 and TRBJ2-7; D call uncertain. The CDR3 is made up of 13 amino acids. Per germline, CDR1 SGHVS and CDR2 FQNEAQ. V shed 5 bases and J shed 6 bases, with 14 bases lying between them. CDR3 sequence reads: CASSPRPQAEQYF. As DNA, the CDR3 is TGTGCCAGCAGCCCGAGACCCCAAGCCGAGCAGTACTTC.